These 21 T cell receptor beta chains were all obtained from the same sample, sequenced in a study of blood T cells in healthy people across ages. The second PCR ran about 6 to 12 cycles with a sample-barcoded 5' primer and J-beta primers. From the 5' RACE reads, TCRdb called clonotypes with MiXCR, one entry per CDR3 protein. This sample has about 1.7 million distinct CDR3 sequences, with 28% found just once. The sequenced sample consisted of blood. The receptor set was obtained from a woman in her 30s in good health.

This clonotype occurred many times. CDR3 sequence reads: CASSSDRGEQYF. In DNA, the CDR3 is TGCGCCAGCAGCTCCGACAGGGGCGAGCAGTACTTC. The gene calls are TRBV5-1 and TRBJ2-5, with 8 bases matching TRBD1. Matching the DNA end better, TRBJ2-7 makes the J call doubtful. CDR3 size: 12 residues. Per the germline V gene, CDR1 is SGHRS and CDR2 is YFSETQ.

In its sample, this clonotype was seen a few times. This chain joins TRBV9 and TRBJ2-7, with 10 bases aligning to TRBD2. V lost 0 bases and J lost 0; bases outside the gene matches: 6. This CDR3 spans 17 amino acids. CDR1 is SGDLS and CDR2 is YYNGEE in the germline V gene. CDR3 loop: CASSVGLTSGHSYEQYF. The CDR3 DNA is TGTGCCAGCAGCGTAGGTTTGACTAGCGGGCACTCCTACGAGCAGTACTTC.

V usage is TRBV27 and J usage is TRBJ2-7; 8 bases line up with TRBD2. The CDR3 consists of 14 residues. CDR1 and CDR2 (germline): MNHEY, SMNVEV (reference sequence). V shed 6 bases, J shed 3 bases, and the junction held 7 bases outside the gene matches. The CDR3 protein is CASRPSGHFYEQYF. In nucleotides, the CDR3 is TGTGCCAGCAGGCCTAGCGGGCATTTCTACGAGCAGTACTTC.

This clonotype came up a few times. The chain links TRBV4-1 to TRBJ1-1; D not certain. The CDR3 is made up of 17 amino acids. V lost 1 base to trimming and J lost 1 base, with 16 bases between them. CDR1 is MGHRA and CDR2 is YSYEKL in the germline V gene. DNA for the CDR3: TGCGCCAGCAGCCAAGTAGCGGCAGGTCGCTCGAACACTGAAGCTTTCTTT. Amino acids: CASSQVAAGRSNTEAFF.

This clonotype came up many times. The chain recombines TRBV4-3 with TRBJ2-4; 8 nucleotides line up with TRBD1. J was trimmed by 7 bases and V by 3 bases; bases with no gene match: 8. CDR3 length equals 15 residues. Looked up from germline, CDR1 is LGHNA and CDR2 is YSLEER. CDR3 nucleotides: TGCGCCAGCAGCCAGGGGGTAGGGGACAGGAACATTCAGTACTTC. Translation gives CASSQGVGDRNIQYF.

This rearrangement joins TRBV6-2 or TRBV6-3 to TRBJ2-3, with 12 nucleotides matching TRBD2. The trim removed 6 bases at V and 6 bases at J, leaving 4 bases unmatched. The germline gives CDR1 MNHEY, CDR2 SVGEGT. The CDR3 sequence is 14 residues long. The chain's CDR3 is CASSMTSGSDTQYF. CDR3 sequence (DNA): TGTGCCAGCAGCATGACTAGCGGGAGTGATACGCAGTATTTT.

This clonotype has more than one count but fewer than ten. The J gene is TRBJ2-5, the V gene TRBV11-2; D not certain. Germline CDR1 SGHAT, CDR2 FQNNGV. V dropped 7 bases and J dropped 11 bases, with 14 bases sitting between them. The CDR3 has 11 amino acids. The CDR3 DNA follows: TGTGCCAGCACCGTTCACAATGAGCAGTACTTC. This codes for CASTVHNEQYF.

The rearrangement links TRBV6-5 to TRBJ2-2; TRBD2 matches 8 bases. CDR3 size: 19 residues. Germline V gene lookup returns CDR1 MNHEY and CDR2 SVGAGI. Unmatched junction bases numbered 16, after V lost 3 bases and J lost 4 bases. CDR3: CASSYNSPLGGRFTGELFF. As DNA, the CDR3 is TGTGCCAGCAGTTATAATTCCCCATTGGGCGGGAGGTTCACCGGGGAGCTGTTTTTT.

The V and J genes are TRBV20-1 and TRBJ2-5; TRBD2 aligns across 10 bases. The length of the CDR3 is 13 residues. Germline V CDR1 and CDR2: DFQATT, SNEGSKA (reference sequence). V shed 4 bases and J 4 bases; nucleotides not matched to a gene: 3. CDR3 amino acids: CSAKLAGRETQYF. The CDR3, as DNA: TGCAGTGCTAAACTAGCGGGACGAGAGACCCAGTACTTC.

The chain uses TRBV5-1 and TRBJ1-1; D is ambiguous. The V gene's germline CDR1 is SGHRS and CDR2 YFSETQ. Trimming took off 6 bases at V and 1 base at J, with 10 bases between the two ends. This CDR3 is 13 amino acids long. CDR3 bases: TGCGCCAGCAACTTAACAGAGAACACTGAAGCTTTCTTT. Translating it yields CASNLTENTEAFF.

In nucleotides, the CDR3 is TGTGCCAGCAGCACGCCTTTGCCAGCGGGAGCTGAGCAGTACTTC. As protein: CASSTPLPAGAEQYF. The chain recombines TRBV7-2 with TRBJ2-7, with TRBD2 identical over 8 bases. J lost 7 bases, V lost 5 bases, and 13 bases had no gene match. CDR3 length: 15 amino acids. Germline V lookup: CDR1 SGHTA, CDR2 FQGNSA.

In this sample, this clonotype turned up many times. This rearrangement joins TRBV4-1 to TRBJ2-1; TRBD2 might be the D (7 bases). Germline loops: CDR1 MGHRA, CDR2 YSYEKL. The CDR3 consists of 15 residues. V was pared by 4 bases and J by 8 bases, with 18 bases between. The CDR3 DNA sequence: TGCGCCAGCAGCCGGACTGAGGGGGGGCTTGATGAGCAGTTCTTC. This codes for CASSRTEGGLDEQFF.

At least ten counts were recorded for this clonotype. This rearrangement joins TRBV4-1 to TRBJ2-5; D is perhaps TRBD2 (6 bases). CDR3 length: 14 amino acids. Germline V gene lookup returns CDR1 MGHRA and CDR2 YSYEKL. The germline V and J ends were trimmed by 1 base and 3 bases, with 9 bases remaining between them. This CDR3 reads CASSQAGREETQYF. The CDR3 nucleotides read TGCGCCAGCAGCCAAGCCGGGAGAGAAGAGACCCAGTACTTC.

A few counts support this clonotype. This chain links TRBV11-2 with TRBJ2-5; 8 nucleotides line up with TRBD2. Germline CDR1 reads SGHAT; CDR2 reads FQNNGV. This CDR3 is 17 amino acids long. V trimming: 4 bases; J trimming: 7 bases; junction bases outside the gene matches: 17. CDR3 loop: CASSSTGGFQGGLTQYF. The CDR3 coding sequence is TGTGCCAGCAGCTCAACGGGGGGGTTCCAGGGAGGGCTGACCCAGTACTTC.

The genes are TRBV14 and TRBJ1-2; D unresolved. This CDR3 is 14 amino acids long. V lost 1 base and J 4 bases, leaving 10 bases between the germline ends. CDR1 SGHDN and CDR2 FVKESK come from the germline V gene. CDR3 sequence reads: CASSQASTGYGYTF. The CDR3 coding sequence is TGTGCCAGCAGCCAAGCGTCAACCGGCTATGGCTACACCTTC.

This clonotype was observed a handful of times. J is TRBJ2-3 and V is TRBV2; 7 bases fit TRBD1. The CDR3 contains 15 residues. The germline CDR1 and CDR2 sequences are SNHLY and FYNNEI. V lost 6 bases, J lost 2 bases, and 8 bases stayed unmatched. The CDR3 DNA is TGTGCCAGCAGCCCCGGGACAGCTACCACAGATACGCAGTATTTT. Its protein product is CASSPGTATTDTQYF.

At least ten counts were recorded for this clonotype. The chain combines TRBV7-3 with TRBJ2-5; D uncertain. V was clipped by 0 bases and J by 4 bases, with 12 bases between them. The CDR3 spans 15 residues. CDR1 and CDR2 (germline): SGHTA, FQGTGA. CDR3: CASSLTGSLVETQYF. Written as DNA, the CDR3 is TGTGCCAGCAGCTTAACGGGGTCGCTTGTAGAGACCCAGTACTTC.

Concerning this clonotype: Germline and junction disagree at one end, which may indicate a read error. The chain uses TRBV3-1 and TRBJ2-3; 13 bases are shared with TRBD2. The CDR3 length is 16 residues. Germline-derived CDR1 and CDR2 are LGHDT and YNNKEL (reference sequence). CDR3 residues: CASSQGTSGGTDAQYF. The CDR3 nucleotides are TGTGCCAGCAGCCAAGGGACTAGCGGGGGCACAGATGCGCAGTATTTT.

This clonotype was seen repeatedly, ten times or more. The chain has TRBV29-1 and TRBJ2-7; 10 nucleotides line up with TRBD2. Germline V gene lookup returns CDR1 SQVTM and CDR2 ANQGSEA. The CDR3 consists of 13 residues. J was trimmed by 3 bases and V by 6 bases; bases with no gene match: 5. The CDR3 loop reads CSVLGTSVYEQYF. DNA for the CDR3: TGCAGCGTCCTAGGGACTAGCGTCTACGAGCAGTACTTC.

The chain couples TRBV3-1 to TRBJ1-6; tentatively, D is TRBD1 (6 bases). V lost 2 bases to trimming and J lost 4 bases, with 9 bases between them. The CDR3 sequence is 15 residues long. Germline assignment: CDR1 LGHDT and CDR2 YNNKEL (reference sequence). The CDR3 DNA reads as TGTGCCAGCAGCCAAAAGGGGGGTTATAATTCACCCCTCCACTTT. Its protein is CASSQKGGYNSPLHF.

This clonotype showed up just a few times. The V call is TRBV2, the J call TRBJ1-5; perhaps TRBD1 as D (6 bases). The germline V gene has CDR1 SNHLY and CDR2 FYNNEI. There are 15 residues in the CDR3. V shed 5 bases and J shed 7 bases, with 18 bases lying between them. As DNA, the CDR3 is TGTGCCAGCAGTTCTACGAGGGACATCCGACAGCCCCAGCATTTT. It encodes CASSSTRDIRQPQHF.